The entry that follows covers one T cell receptor (beta chain) sequence. The source of the sample is a study of PD-L1 blockade in urothelial cancer. Study summary: Dosed intravenously at 1,200 mg every 3 weeks, atezolizumab was initiated by patients in the mid-2010s. Reported median T cell count for blood samples was 120,000 to 150,000.

Time point meaning: peripheral blood 6 weeks after treatment start. Generated by immunoSEQ multiplex PCR, the TCRdb table keeps only in-frame clones and is missing some. Of 30,000 or so clones listed, roughly nine tenths are singletons. The trim removed 2 bases at V and 2 bases at J, leaving 7 bases unmatched. The germline gives CDR1 GTSNPN, CDR2 SVGIG (reference sequence). The CDR3 sequence is 15 residues long. Source: PBMCs, taken around atezolizumab (anti-PD-L1) treatment. The chain joins TRBV30 to TRBJ2-3; 7 nucleotides align to TRBD2. The TCR originated in a man at least 80 years old with urothelial cancer. The CDR3 is CAWSMASGPTDTQYF. The CDR3 nucleotides read TGTGCCTGGAGTATGGCTAGCGGACCCACAGATACGCAGTATTTT.